This T cell receptor (beta chain) was identified during a study of T cell responses to AZD1222 COVID-19 vaccine. Whole-study context: Second doses were pooled across both intervals (about 4 or about 12 weeks). General study findings and limits: Repertoires were obtained only post-peak T cell response. Dominant CD4 TCR responses targeted spike regions 160-218 and 743-854.

The ends were cut back, 5 bases at V and 7 bases at J, with 6 bases in the middle. Germline lookup yields CDR1 MNHEY and CDR2 SVGEGT. The CDR3 totals 11 residues. In the case of this clone: The antigen is undetermined.

Method: immunoSEQ multiplex PCR; TCRdb's copy keeps in-frame clones and lacks some. Of about 97,000 clones listed, more than 85% are singletons. The sequencing here drew on peripheral blood, taken on day 0 of AZD1222 vaccination. The chain employs TRBV6-2 or TRBV6-3 and TRBJ2-1, with D perhaps being TRBD1 or TRBD2 (5 bases each). The receptor was isolated from an adult in good health. The CDR3 coding sequence is TGTGCCAGCAGTGGGGGAAATGAGCAGTTCTTC. The encoded protein is CASSGGNEQFF.